This T cell receptor (beta chain) was retrieved from a study of CD8+ T cells in alopecia areata. For the study at large: The study gave treated patients oral tofacitinib at 5 to 10 mg twice daily.

RNA extraction was followed by reverse transcription into cDNA, which acted as the sequencing template. Produced via immunoSEQ multiplex PCR; TCRdb's table is partial and in-frame only. Among 200,000 to 250,000 clones listed, less than 80% were seen once. As part of sample collection, lesional scalp punch biopsies and peripheral blood were taken from alopecia areata patients. The sample in question was CD4+ T cells sorted from blood, obtained at week 0. The sequence was collected from a human donor with alopecia areata.

The CDR3 spells CSAPKSYEQYF. In DNA form, the CDR3 reads TGCAGTGCTCCCAAGTCTTACGAGCAGTACTTC. This chain joins TRBV20-1 and TRBJ2-7; D remains unclear. Germline CDR1 and CDR2: DFQATT and SNEGSKA (reference sequence). Deletions cut 5 bases from V and 4 bases from J, with 9 bases between. The CDR3 covers 11 residues.